This T cell receptor (beta chain) was identified in a study of shared clonotypes between healthy human individuals. CDR1 and CDR2 from the germline V gene are SGHAT and FQNNGV. V lost 3 bases and J 7 bases, leaving 18 bases between the germline ends. The CDR3 is made up of 16 amino acids. Donors comprised only Caucasian adults living in Nashville, Tennessee. About this clone: What it recognizes is unknown.

Investigators spread the genomic DNA of each subset evenly over several immunoSEQ plates. Method: immunoSEQ multiplex PCR; TCRdb's copy keeps in-frame clones and lacks some. The sample holds around 2.3 million clones, 90% to 97% seen once. Study results and caveats: Memory subsets had estimated richness that was generally smaller than that of naive subsets. Clonotype sharing across a few donors was observed for approximately 5% of naive CD4 clonotypes.

Sequences were obtained from naive CD4+ T cells sorted from blood. Stated subset: CD45RA+ positively selected. The chain has TRBV11-2 and TRBJ2-2; a weak D match, TRBD2 (6 bases). The receptor was derived from a man aged 18 to 30 in good health. CDR3 region: CASSLGIGTDGGELFF. Here the CDR3 DNA reads TGTGCCAGCAGCTTGGGAATAGGGACTGACGGCGGGGAGCTGTTTTTT. The whole variable domain, filled in from reference TRBV11-2 and TRBJ2-2, reads EAGVAQSPRYKIIEKRQSVAFWCNPISGHATLYWYQQILGQGPKLLIQFQNNGVVDDSQLPKDRFSAERLKGVDSTLKIQPAKLEDSAVYLCASSLGIGTDGGELFFGEGSRLTVL.